Following are 25 T cell receptor beta chains from one sample sequenced in a study of beta chain features in type 1 diabetes. Study observations and caveats: Shorter TCRB CDR3s, moderately but significantly so, marked every one of the four CD4+ subsets in Type 1 diabetes patients.

These receptors' antigens are unknown. Expressed TCRB transcripts got sequenced, as all isolated RNA was reverse transcribed. Only in-frame clones appear in the TCRdb table, and some are missing; sequencing was by immunoSEQ multiplex PCR. The data contain under 350,000 clones, around 24% of them seen just once; the ten biggest clones take up around 0.011%. Sequenced: naive CD4+ T cells from blood. The receptor set was obtained from a woman in her thirties with type 1 diabetes.

V is TRBV6-5 and J is TRBJ2-7; D may be TRBD1 (6 bases). Germline V lookup: CDR1 MNHEY, CDR2 SVGAGI. V shed 3 bases and J shed 5 bases, with 11 bases lying between them. CDR3 length equals 13 residues. CDR3: CASSYSRGHEQYF. The CDR3 DNA sequence: TGTGCCAGCAGTTATTCCAGGGGTCACGAGCAGTACTTC.

The chain has TRBV9 and TRBJ2-3, with a tentative D call TRBD2 (6 bases). This CDR3 has 14 amino acids. Per the germline V gene, CDR1 is SGDLS and CDR2 is YYNGEE. The V end was cut by 2 bases, the J end by 3 bases, with 10 bases between. The CDR3 loop reads CASSVDYGTDTQYF. CDR3 nucleotide sequence: TGTGCCAGCAGCGTGGACTACGGAACAGATACGCAGTATTTT.

This rearrangement joins TRBV2 to TRBJ1-3; no clear D gene. Germline CDR1 SNHLY, CDR2 FYNNEI. The CDR3 contains 12 residues. The V gene lost 7 bases and the J gene lost 3 bases, with 7 bases spanning the gap. CDR3 DNA sequence: TGTGCCAGCAAAGGAGTTGGAAACACCATATATTTT. Its translation: CASKGVGNTIYF.

This chain uses TRBV28 with TRBJ2-5, with 9 bases matching TRBD1. The junction had 4 bases not matched to a gene; V was cut back by 3 bases and J by 2 bases. Germline V gene lookup returns CDR1 MDHEN and CDR2 SYDVKM. The CDR3 runs 15 residues. The CDR3 sequence is CASSFGDRDQETQYF. The CDR3 region has the DNA TGTGCCAGCAGTTTCGGGGACAGGGATCAAGAGACCCAGTACTTC.

CDR3 sequence: CASSPGLKTDTQYF. The CDR3 nucleotides read TGTGCCAGCTCACCGGGCCTTAAGACAGATACGCAGTATTTT. The V call is TRBV18, the J call TRBJ2-3; D gene unclear. The CDR3 has 14 residues. V lost 3 bases to trimming and J lost 3 bases, with 10 bases between them. Germline values: CDR1 KGHSH, CDR2 LQKENI.

This chain connects TRBV14 to TRBJ1-2; D is possibly TRBD1 (6 bases). This CDR3 is built from 13 residues. V lost 4 bases to trimming and J lost 6 bases, with 12 bases between them. The germline V gene has CDR1 SGHDN and CDR2 FVKESK. The CDR3 sequence: CASSREGGDGYTF. In DNA form, the CDR3 reads TGTGCCAGCAGCCGAGAAGGGGGGGATGGCTACACCTTC.

V and J are TRBV19 and TRBJ2-1; 7 bases align to TRBD2. This CDR3 spans 16 amino acids. Looked up from germline, CDR1 is LNHDA and CDR2 is SQIVND (reference sequence). J was trimmed by 8 bases and V by 6 bases; bases with no gene match: 16. The CDR3 reads CASRTKAGTDLYEQFF. For the CDR3, the DNA is TGTGCCAGTAGGACAAAAGCGGGGACGGATCTCTATGAGCAGTTCTTC.

This clone was observed a handful of times. The chain links TRBV5-1 to TRBJ1-5, with D unresolved. The V gene lost 1 base and the J gene lost 0 bases, with 5 bases spanning the gap. The CDR3 has 14 amino acids. The germline gives CDR1 SGHRS, CDR2 YFSETQ. Written as DNA, the CDR3 is TGCGCCAGCAGCTTGACACCTAGCAATCAGCCCCAGCATTTT. Translating it yields CASSLTPSNQPQHF.

The chain couples TRBV6-1 to TRBJ2-5; 11 nucleotides line up with TRBD2. The ends lost 5 bases at V and 2 bases at J; junction bases unmatched: 4. Per the germline V gene, CDR1 is MNHNS and CDR2 is SASEGT. The length of the CDR3 is 15 residues. The CDR3 DNA is TGTGCCAGCAGTCCACGACTAGCGGGGCAAGAGACCCAGTACTTC. This translates into CASSPRLAGQETQYF.

The chain joins TRBV9 to TRBJ2-3; 8 bases agree with TRBD2. The junction had 8 bases not matched to a gene; V was cut back by 0 bases and J by 5 bases. This CDR3 contains 16 residues. Germline V gives CDR1 SGDLS, CDR2 YYNGEE. Here the CDR3 reads CASSVATGAGGDTQYF. Here the CDR3 DNA reads TGTGCCAGCAGCGTAGCTACTGGGGCGGGAGGAGATACGCAGTATTTT.

Concerning this clone: Other DNA sequences in this sample translate to the same CDR3. The rearrangement joins TRBV28 to TRBJ1-2; 9 bases are a match to TRBD1. Germline V lookup: CDR1 MDHEN, CDR2 SYDVKM. J lost 1 base, V lost 4 bases, and 1 base had no gene match. The CDR3 loop spans 14 amino acids. DNA of the CDR3: TGTGCCAGCAGTTCGGGACAGGGTAACTATGGCTACACCTTC. The encoded protein is CASSSGQGNYGYTF.

In the case of this clone: The same CDR3 can be traced to other DNA sequences in this sample. This sequence joins TRBV30 and TRBJ2-2, with unresolved D. CDR1 is GTSNPN, CDR2 SVGIG, per germline (reference sequence). V lost 0 bases, J lost 8 bases, and 7 bases lay in between. The length of the CDR3 is 12 residues. CDR3 sequence reads: CAWSVRAGELFF. The CDR3 bases are TGTGCCTGGAGTGTACGTGCGGGGGAGCTGTTTTTT.

This clone was detected only a few times. CDR3 protein: CASSASGSSSDTQYF. CDR3 nucleotide sequence: TGTGCCAGTAGTGCTAGCGGGAGTTCGTCAGATACGCAGTATTTT. The chain couples TRBV19 to TRBJ2-3; 10 bases align to TRBD2. Germline-derived CDR1 and CDR2 are LNHDA and SQIVND (reference sequence). The CDR3 totals 15 residues. Unmatched junction bases numbered 6, after V lost 5 bases and J lost 4 bases.

This clone was seen a few times. This chain uses TRBV5-1 with TRBJ2-6, with D possibly being TRBD1 (5 bases). Germline V gene data show CDR1 as SGHRS and CDR2 as YFSETQ. This CDR3 has 17 amino acids. Trimming pared 1 base from V and 0 bases from J, leaving 11 bases between. CDR3 region: CASSLLTGSSGANVLTF. The CDR3 DNA reads as TGCGCCAGCAGCTTGTTAACAGGCAGCTCTGGGGCCAACGTCCTGACTTTC.

This clone was counted only a few times. The rearrangement joins TRBV30 to TRBJ2-5; weak D call: TRBD2 (5 bases). Per the germline V gene, CDR1 is GTSNPN and CDR2 is SVGIG (reference sequence). CDR3 length: 15 amino acids. V shed 2 bases and J shed 2 bases, with 15 bases lying between them. The CDR3 protein is CAWSPNPGVQETQYF. In DNA form, the CDR3 reads TGTGCCTGGAGTCCGAATCCCGGGGTACAAGAGACCCAGTACTTC. The variable domain in full, with the rest retrieved from reference TRBV30 and TRBJ2-5, is SQTIHQWPATLVQPVGSPLSLECTVEGTSNPNLYWYRQAAGRGLQLLFYSVGIGQISSEVPQNLSASRPQDRQFILSSKKLLLSDSGFYLCAWSPNPGVQETQYFGPGTRLLVL.

The chain couples TRBV30 to TRBJ2-7, with D possibly TRBD1 on 6 matching bases. CDR1 GTSNPN and CDR2 SVGIG come from the germline V gene (reference sequence). Trimming took off 4 bases at V and 0 bases at J, with 16 bases between the two ends. CDR3 length equals 15 residues. The CDR3 spells CAWNGQPPHSYEQYF. CDR3 sequence (DNA): TGTGCCTGGAACGGACAGCCACCCCACTCCTACGAGCAGTACTTC.

A few counts support this clone. This chain uses TRBV28 with TRBJ1-1; TRBD1 is a possible D gene (5 bases). Germline values: CDR1 MDHEN, CDR2 SYDVKM. Deletions cut 6 bases from V and 3 bases from J, with 8 bases between. The CDR3 has 12 residues. The CDR3 region is CASRRTYTEAFF. The CDR3 DNA sequence: TGTGCCAGCAGGAGGACATACACTGAAGCTTTCTTT.

This chain's CDR3 is CASSLGPGGGYEQYF. The CDR3 DNA reads TGCGCCAGCAGCCTCGGCCCAGGGGGCGGCTACGAGCAGTACTTC. V gene TRBV4-1 combines with J gene TRBJ2-7; 8 nucleotides align to TRBD1. The CDR3 runs to 15 residues. Germline loops: CDR1 MGHRA, CDR2 YSYEKL. V lost 4 bases and J lost 3; bases outside the gene matches: 8.

V is TRBV29-1 and J is TRBJ1-2, with D uncertain. CDR1 SQVTM and CDR2 ANQGSEA come from the germline V gene. V was cut by 7 bases and J by 2 bases, with 14 bases left in between. This CDR3 has 13 residues. CDR3 bases: TGCAGCGCCGGACGGGAACCCAACTATGGCTACACCTTC. This codes for CSAGREPNYGYTF.

This clone was detected a few times. The rearrangement links TRBV19 to TRBJ2-7, with TRBD2 matching over 12 bases. The germline V gene encodes CDR1 LNHDA and CDR2 SQIVND (reference sequence). The V and J ends lost 6 bases and 6 bases, in that order; junction bases with no gene match: 3. CDR3 length: 13 amino acids. CDR3 sequence (DNA): TGTGCCAGTAGACTAGCGGGAGGCTCCGAGCAGTACTTC. It encodes CASRLAGGSEQYF.

This clone has just a few counts. This chain connects TRBV4-1 to TRBJ1-2, with unresolved D. Germline V gene sequence: CDR1 MGHRA, CDR2 YSYEKL. Trimming left V 0 bases short and J 6 bases short, with 8 bases between. The CDR3 sequence is 13 residues long. The CDR3 DNA reads TGCGCCAGCAGCCAAGAAGGGAGTGATGGCTACACCTTC. Protein: CASSQEGSDGYTF.

The sample holds a few counts of this clone. The V and J genes are TRBV7-9 and TRBJ2-7, with D possibly being TRBD2 (5 bases). V lost 10 bases, J lost 2 bases, and 15 bases lay in between. CDR1 SEHNR and CDR2 FQNEAQ come from the germline V gene (reference sequence). This CDR3 comprises 13 residues. Here the CDR3 DNA reads TGTGCCACCCGGCGTAGCGCTACCTACGAGCAGTACTTC. The encoded protein is CATRRSATYEQYF.

The chain links TRBV29-1 to TRBJ2-2; 10 nucleotides line up with TRBD1. CDR1 and CDR2 from the germline V gene are SQVTM and ANQGSEA. The CDR3 has 13 residues. The junction had 1 base not matched to a gene; V was cut back by 4 bases and J by 5 bases. Written as DNA, the CDR3 is TGCAGCGTTGGGGGACAGGGGACCGGGGAGCTGTTTTTT. Its protein is CSVGGQGTGELFF.

The rearrangement uses TRBV25-1 and TRBJ1-2; 8 bases align to TRBD1. Germline loops: CDR1 MGHDK, CDR2 SYGVNS. V lost 0 bases to trimming and J lost 6 bases; unmatched junction nucleotides: 3. The CDR3 sequence is 14 residues long. CDR3: CASSEYQGADGYTF. Written as DNA, the CDR3 is TGTGCCAGCAGTGAATATCAGGGGGCGGATGGCTACACCTTC.

The gene calls are TRBV5-1 and TRBJ2-3; 7 positions agree with TRBD1. Germline values: CDR1 SGHRS, CDR2 YFSETQ. V lost 6 bases to trimming and J lost 6 bases; unmatched junction nucleotides: 7. This CDR3 contains 13 residues. The CDR3 DNA follows: TGCGCCAGCATCGACAGGGCAGGGGATACGCAGTATTTT. This translates into CASIDRAGDTQYF.